This record concerns one TCR beta chain sequence. Trimming stripped 8 bases from V and 0 bases from J, with 4 bases between. Germline-derived CDR1 and CDR2 are MGHDK and SYGVNS. The CDR3 contains 11 residues. The entry originates in a study of OX40 agonist ivuxolimab in advanced cancers. About the research overall: The group had a mean age of about 60 years, ranged from about 20 to 85, and was 80% to 85% male. Prior therapy, whether anti-PD-1, anti-PD-L1 or anti-CTLA-4, was allowed, and about 40% had some. Three dose-escalation patients had partial responses: one with hepatocellular carcinoma and two with cutaneous melanoma.

Method: immunoSEQ multiplex PCR; TCRdb's copy keeps in-frame clones and lacks some. The sample consists of 60,000 to 75,000 clones, around 93% of them appearing once. Blood got drawn at baseline, again on cycle 4 day 1, and then on cycle 7 day 1. The rearrangement links TRBV25-1 to TRBJ1-1; D uncertain. The receptor's source is an adult with an advanced solid tumor such as melanoma, head and neck, liver or kidney cancer. Sequencing used CD4+ or CD8+ T cells sorted from blood, obtained in a trial of the OX40 agonist ivuxolimab. CDR3 nucleotides: TGTGCCAGCGGGCTGAACACTGAAGCTTTCTTT. Its protein product is CASGLNTEAFF.